This T cell receptor beta chain was sequenced in a study of cytomegalovirus exposure and HLA in healthy donors. Study results and limitations: Rates of TCR association differed by HLA locus in a later analysis, with DRB1 highest and HLA-C lowest.

With respect to this clone: Antigen: not known.

Researchers ran the PCR with 60 Vbeta and 13 Jbeta primers. Clones were sequenced by immunoSEQ multiplex PCR, and TCRdb holds only the in-frame ones, with some missing. This sample yields some 130,000 clones, of which roughly two thirds are seen a single time; less than 2% belongs to the top ten. The CDR3 consists of 17 residues. Germline V gene lookup returns CDR1 SGDLS and CDR2 YYNGEE. With V trimmed by 3 bases and J by 1 base, 12 bases remained unmatched. The chain carries TRBV9 and TRBJ1-2; TRBD1 matches 7 bases. Input material: PBMCs. The source is a man aged 25 to 45 in good health and CMV-seropositive. DNA for the CDR3: TGTGCCAGCAGCGCTTTACAAGGGACAGCAGTTAACTATGGCTACACCTTC. The encoded protein is CASSALQGTAVNYGYTF.